Listed here are 21 T cell receptor beta chains from one sample, sequenced in a study of blood T cell repertoires in COVID-19 (dated by TCRdb to about 2020). The library came from the immunoSEQ multiplex PCR assay. In TCRdb, the immuneACCESS table is reduced to in-frame sequences with V and J assigned. These tables do not hold every clone; where another copy was compared, an unresolved V gene accounts for under half, and the others remain unexplained. The sample table shows 350,000 to 450,000 clones, and over 75% are seen once. The biggest ten clones account for about 1.5% of the sample. The sequencing input was PBMCs or T cells enriched from blood (not recorded which). The receptors derive from a woman in her late teens or twenties who had been exposed to COVID-19.

This chain joins TRBV5-4 and TRBJ1-2; D ambiguous. In germline, CDR1 is SGHNT, CDR2 YYREEE (reference sequence). The V end lost 8 bases, the J end lost 6 bases, and 23 bases lay between the germline ends. The CDR3 is 15 residues long. CDR3 loop: CASKGGPSAADGYTF. For the CDR3, the DNA is TGTGCCAGTAAGGGAGGCCCCTCGGCCGCGGATGGCTACACCTTC.

The CDR3 nucleotides are TGTGCCAGCAGTGGGGAGGGTCGGTCCCTCCACTTT. Translation gives CASSGEGRSLHF. The rearrangement joins TRBV2 to TRBJ1-6, with D uncertain. V dropped 4 bases and J dropped 14 bases, with 12 bases sitting between them. Germline CDR1 is SNHLY and CDR2 is FYNNEI. This CDR3 region has 12 residues.

V is TRBV6-4 and J is TRBJ1-5; 7 bases align to TRBD1. CDR1 and CDR2 from the germline V gene are MRHNA and SNTAGT. CDR3 length: 14 residues. V lost 11 bases and J lost 11; bases outside the gene matches: 18. The CDR3 is CAEREARIRGAQHF. In DNA, the CDR3 is TGTGCCGAAAGGGAGGCCCGGATCAGGGGGGCCCAGCATTTT.

CDR3 in DNA: TGTGCCATCAGTGAGTCATCCCGGGGTGGCACAGATACGCAGTATTTT. Protein product: CAISESSRGGTDTQYF. The chain has TRBV10-3 and TRBJ2-3, with a possible D match to TRBD2 (5 bases). Germline CDR1 and CDR2: ENHRY and SYGVKD. The CDR3 runs 16 residues. Trimming cost V 0 bases and J 1 base, with 11 bases left between them.

The V gene is TRBV7-2, the J gene TRBJ2-7; 9 nucleotides line up with TRBD2. Germline CDR1 SGHTA, CDR2 FQGNSA. The V gene end was trimmed by 4 bases and the J gene end by 5 bases; junction bases not matched to a gene: 6. The CDR3 runs 14 residues. The CDR3 protein is CASSWREGNNEQYF. Here the CDR3 DNA reads TGTGCCAGCAGCTGGCGGGAGGGAAACAACGAGCAGTACTTC. The full variable domain, its missing parts supplied by reference TRBV7-2 and TRBJ2-7, is GAGVSQSPSNKVTEKGKDVELRCDPISGHTALYWYRQSLGQGLEFLIYFQGNSAPDKSGLPSDRFSAERTGGSVSTLTIQRTQQEDSAVYLCASSWREGNNEQYFGPGTRLTVT.

The gene calls are TRBV18 and TRBJ1-2; 7 bases are a match to TRBD1. The CDR3 length is 15 residues. The V gene end was trimmed by 1 base and the J gene end by 3 bases; junction bases not matched to a gene: 5. Germline values: CDR1 KGHSH, CDR2 LQKENI. The CDR3 bases are TGTGCCAGCTCACCACTTGACAGGGTGGACTATGGCTACACCTTC. Translated, it gives CASSPLDRVDYGYTF.

The gene calls are TRBV18 and TRBJ2-1; perhaps TRBD1 as D (6 bases). The CDR3 contains 16 residues. Trimming removed 4 bases from V and 0 bases from J, with 13 bases in between. Germline loops: CDR1 KGHSH, CDR2 LQKENI. CDR3: CASSRYRVGSYNEQFF. CDR3 nucleotide sequence: TGTGCCAGCTCACGGTACAGGGTAGGCTCCTACAATGAGCAGTTCTTC.

The chain uses TRBV19 and TRBJ1-2; 8 nucleotides agree with TRBD1. The V and J ends lost 7 bases and 6 bases, in that order; junction bases with no gene match: 4. The CDR3 extends over 12 amino acids. The germline CDR1 and CDR2 sequences are LNHDA and SQIVND (reference sequence). CDR3 sequence reads: CASKDRVNGYTF. The CDR3 DNA reads TGTGCCAGTAAGGACAGGGTCAATGGCTACACCTTC.

The chain uses TRBV28 and TRBJ2-3; TRBD2 matches at 8 bases. J gave up 6 bases and V 6 bases, and 11 bases lay outside the gene matches. The CDR3 has 15 amino acids. Germline CDR1 and CDR2: MDHEN and SYDVKM. This CDR3 is CASSPLRGGWDTQYF. DNA of the CDR3: TGTGCCAGCAGCCCCCTACGGGGGGGCTGGGATACGCAGTATTTT.

The rearrangement uses TRBV5-8 and TRBJ2-7; 10 bases align to TRBD1. The ends lost 4 bases at V and 7 bases at J; junction bases unmatched: 5. Looked up from germline, CDR1 is SGHTS and CDR2 is YDEGEE. This CDR3 spans 13 amino acids. The CDR3 nucleotides read TGTGCCAGCAGCATGGACAGGGGGTGGGAGCAGTACTTC. Amino acid sequence: CASSMDRGWEQYF.

This clone has only a few counts. This sequence joins TRBV3-1 (or the pseudogene TRBV3-2) and TRBJ2-5; 8 positions agree with TRBD1. Germline CDR1 is LGHDT and CDR2 is YNNKEL (reference sequence). With V trimmed by 7 bases and J by 4 bases, 14 bases remained unmatched. This CDR3 has 16 residues. In DNA, the CDR3 is TGTGCCAGCACCAGATCCCGCCACGACAGGGGAGAGACCCAGTACTTC. Translated, it gives CASTRSRHDRGETQYF.

Only one count was recorded for this clone. This chain links TRBV6-5 with TRBJ2-7, with D possibly TRBD1 on 6 matching bases. Between the trimmed V and J ends, which lost 6 bases and 6 bases, there was a span of 21 bases. The CDR3 covers 15 residues. From germline, CDR1 is MNHEY and CDR2 SVGAGI. The chain's CDR3 is CASRPGQGKGREQYF. CDR3 DNA: TGTGCCAGCAGACCGGGACAAGGCAAGGGGCGCGAGCAGTACTTC.

The chain uses TRBV2 and TRBJ1-4; D is perhaps TRBD1 (5 bases). V dropped 6 bases and J dropped 6 bases, with 14 bases sitting between them. The CDR3 totals 14 residues. CDR1 and CDR2 from the germline V gene are SNHLY and FYNNEI. CDR3 region: CASRWTPADEKLFF. CDR3 bases: TGTGCCAGCAGATGGACACCGGCTGATGAAAAACTGTTTTTT.

The V and J genes are TRBV7-9 and TRBJ1-6; 7 nucleotides match TRBD1. CDR3 size: 14 residues. Germline lookup yields CDR1 SEHNR and CDR2 FQNEAQ (reference sequence). Trimming at V came to 4 bases and at J to 10 bases, leaving 7 bases not matched to a gene. The CDR3 region has the DNA TGTGCCAGCAGCTCGACAGGGCGCCTATCACCCCTCCACTTT. Its protein product is CASSSTGRLSPLHF.

The J gene is TRBJ1-6, the V gene TRBV30, with a weak D call TRBD1 (6 bases). The V end lost 1 base, the J end lost 9 bases, and 13 bases lay between the germline ends. In germline, CDR1 is GTSNPN, CDR2 SVGIG (reference sequence). The CDR3 length is 14 residues. CDR3 sequence: CAWSEQGGASPLHF. The DNA for the CDR3 is TGTGCCTGGAGTGAACAGGGCGGCGCTTCACCCCTCCACTTT.

This sequence joins TRBV28 and TRBJ1-4; D is unresolved. The CDR3 extends over 13 amino acids. Germline lookup yields CDR1 MDHEN and CDR2 SYDVKM. V lost 7 bases and J 4 bases, leaving 10 bases between the germline ends. Here the CDR3 DNA reads TGTGCCAGCACCGAGAGTAATAATGAAAAACTGTTTTTT. Its protein product is CASTESNNEKLFF.

As regards this clone: This sample includes further DNA sequences coding for the same CDR3. The rearrangement links TRBV3-1 (or the pseudogene TRBV3-2) to TRBJ1-5; D is possibly TRBD1 (6 bases). Germline-derived CDR1 and CDR2 are LGHDT and YNNKEL (reference sequence). The CDR3 consists of 13 residues. The V and J ends lost 1 base and 6 bases respectively, with 7 bases between them. The CDR3 sequence is CASSQGGGQPQHF. The CDR3 DNA is TGTGCCAGCAGCCAAGGAGGGGGTCAGCCCCAGCATTTT.

This chain joins TRBV15 and TRBJ2-6; D possibly corresponds to TRBD2 (6 bases). The germline V gene encodes CDR1 LNHNV and CDR2 YYDKDF (reference sequence). V was cut by 4 bases and J by 0 bases, with 19 bases left in between. The CDR3 runs 19 residues. DNA for the CDR3: TGTGCCACCAGCACCTCACGGCGCGGGGAAATCTCTGGGGCCAACGTCCTGACTTTC. Translation: CATSTSRRGEISGANVLTF.

The chain couples TRBV12-2 to TRBJ2-7; the table assigns TRBD2, which was not confirmed against the DNA. TRBV12-2 is classified as a pseudogene. The CDR3 consists of 16 residues. The CDR3 region has the DNA TGTGCAAGTCGCTTAGTAGCACTAGCGGGGACCTACGAGCAGTACTTC. Its protein product is CASRLVALAGTYEQYF.

The chain uses TRBV7-3 and TRBJ2-2; D is undetermined. This CDR3 is built from 16 residues. V lost 2 bases, J lost 6 bases, and 16 bases lay in between. Germline assignment: CDR1 SGHTA and CDR2 FQGTGA. CDR3: CASSLDRTATPGELFF. CDR3 coding DNA: TGTGCCAGCAGCTTAGATCGTACAGCCACACCCGGGGAGCTGTTTTTT.

The chain carries TRBV6-1 and TRBJ2-7; no clear D gene. The CDR3 runs to 14 residues. V gave up 0 bases and J gave up 9 bases, with 15 bases separating them. Germline V gene data show CDR1 as MNHNS and CDR2 as SASEGT. DNA of the CDR3: TGTGCCAGCAGTGAAGCCCTCCGACAAGGTCCGCAGTACTTC. Translation gives CASSEALRQGPQYF.